This TCR beta chain was captured by sequencing in a study of T cell repertoires in cytomegalovirus infection. Study-wide background: Recently identified HLA-C-restricted CMV epitopes were among the peptides used. It can be stated that public TCR beta signatures indicated CMV infection as well as a matching HLA type. General study points: HLA-C-restricted CMV-specific TCR beta clonotypes prevailed in the ex vivo response.

About this clonotype itself: Its target is unknown.

TCRdb re-called the reads with MiXCR, one entry per CDR3 protein. Of 340,000 or so distinct CDR3 sequences listed, 20% to 30% were seen once; the top ten hold more than 10%. This CDR3 is 13 amino acids long. From germline, CDR1 is MNHEY and CDR2 SVGEGT. Trimming took off 6 bases at V and 5 bases at J, with 12 bases between the two ends. This chain joins TRBV6-2 or TRBV6-3 and TRBJ2-3; weak D call: TRBD2 (7 bases). The sample consisted of cultured PBMCs, taken from culture after CMV antigen stimulation. The clonotype comes from a human donor in good health (CMV status not recorded). Some clones in this sample may be carry-over from other donors' samples. CDR3 DNA: TGTGCCAGCAGAGAGGGGGGGAGAGATACGCAGTATTTT. Protein sequence: CASREGGRDTQYF.